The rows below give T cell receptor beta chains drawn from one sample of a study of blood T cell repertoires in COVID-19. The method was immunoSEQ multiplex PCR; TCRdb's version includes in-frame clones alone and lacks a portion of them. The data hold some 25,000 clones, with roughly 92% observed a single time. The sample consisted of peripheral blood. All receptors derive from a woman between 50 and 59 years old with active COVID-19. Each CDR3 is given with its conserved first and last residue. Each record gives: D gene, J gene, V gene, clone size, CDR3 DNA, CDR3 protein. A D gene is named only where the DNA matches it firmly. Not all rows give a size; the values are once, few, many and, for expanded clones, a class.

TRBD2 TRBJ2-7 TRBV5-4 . TGTGCCAGCAGCTATAGAGCGGGGGAAGCCTACGAGCAGTACTTC CASSYRAGEAYEQYF
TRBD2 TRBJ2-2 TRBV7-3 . TGTGCCAGCAGCTCCGGACTAGCGGGGGCCCTCGGGACCGGGGAGCTGTTTTTT CASSSGLAGALGTGELFF
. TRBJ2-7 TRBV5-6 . TGTGCCAGCAGCTTCTACAGTTCCTACGAGCAGTACTTC CASSFYSSYEQYF
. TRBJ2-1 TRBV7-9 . TGTGCCAGCAGCTTAGGAGGGACTTGGGGTGAGCAGTTCTTC CASSLGGTWGEQFF
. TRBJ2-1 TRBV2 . TGTGCCAGCAGCGAGGGGGGGCCTCCCGCCGTTAATGAGCAGTTCTTC CASSEGGPPAVNEQFF
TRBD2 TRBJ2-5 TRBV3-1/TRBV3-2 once TGTGCCAGCAGCCAGGGACTAGCGGAGGCAGCAGGGACCCAGTACTTC CASSQGLAEAAGTQYF
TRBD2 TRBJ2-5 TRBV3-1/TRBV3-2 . TGTGCCAGCAGCCTCAGCGGGGGGGAAGAGACCCAGTACTTC CASSLSGGEETQYF
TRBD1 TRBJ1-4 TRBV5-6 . TGTGCCAGCAGCCTGGGACAGAATGAAAAACTGTTTTTT CASSLGQNEKLFF
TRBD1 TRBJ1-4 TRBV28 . TGTGCCAGCAGTTTACCAGGACAGGGAAGTGAAAAACTGTTTTTT CASSLPGQGSEKLFF
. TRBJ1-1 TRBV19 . TGTGCCAGTATTGACAGGTGGGACGCTGAAGCTTTCTTT CASIDRWDAEAFF
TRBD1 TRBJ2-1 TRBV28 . TGTGCCAGCAGTTCTACAGGGGGCCCCTACAATGAGCAGTTCTTC CASSSTGGPYNEQFF
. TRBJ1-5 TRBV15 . TGTGCCACCAGCGATCACAGGGTTAAGGACAATCAGCCCCAGCATTTT CATSDHRVKDNQPQHF
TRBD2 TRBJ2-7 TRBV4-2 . TGTGCCAGCAGCCAAGTGTACGCGGGAGCCCTAATGGAATCCTACGAGCAGTACTTC CASSQVYAGALMESYEQYF
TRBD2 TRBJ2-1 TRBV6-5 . TGTGCCAGCATTCTTACTAGCGGGGGGGTCAATGAGCAGTTCTTC CASILTSGGVNEQFF
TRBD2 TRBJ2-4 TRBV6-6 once TGTGCCAGCAGTCCTCCGGGACTAGCGGGAGGGATAATCAAAAACATTCAGTACTTC CASSPPGLAGGIIKNIQYF
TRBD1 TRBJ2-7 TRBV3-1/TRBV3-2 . TGTGCCAGCAGCCTATCGGGACAGGGTGTTTCCTACGAGCAGTACTTC CASSLSGQGVSYEQYF